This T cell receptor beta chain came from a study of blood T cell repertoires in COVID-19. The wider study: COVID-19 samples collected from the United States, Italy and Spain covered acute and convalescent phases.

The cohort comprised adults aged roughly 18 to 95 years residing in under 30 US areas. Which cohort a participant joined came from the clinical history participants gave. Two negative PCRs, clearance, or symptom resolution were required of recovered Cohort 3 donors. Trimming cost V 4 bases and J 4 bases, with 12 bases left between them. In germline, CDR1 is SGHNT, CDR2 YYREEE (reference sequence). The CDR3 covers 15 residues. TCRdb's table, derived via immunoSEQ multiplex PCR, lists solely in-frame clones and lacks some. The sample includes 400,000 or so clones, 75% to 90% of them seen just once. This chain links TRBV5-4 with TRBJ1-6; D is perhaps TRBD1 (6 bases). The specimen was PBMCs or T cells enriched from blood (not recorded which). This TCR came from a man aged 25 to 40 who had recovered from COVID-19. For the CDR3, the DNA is TGTGCCAGCAGCCCCCGGGACACTTATAATTCACCCCTCCACTTT. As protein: CASSPRDTYNSPLHF.